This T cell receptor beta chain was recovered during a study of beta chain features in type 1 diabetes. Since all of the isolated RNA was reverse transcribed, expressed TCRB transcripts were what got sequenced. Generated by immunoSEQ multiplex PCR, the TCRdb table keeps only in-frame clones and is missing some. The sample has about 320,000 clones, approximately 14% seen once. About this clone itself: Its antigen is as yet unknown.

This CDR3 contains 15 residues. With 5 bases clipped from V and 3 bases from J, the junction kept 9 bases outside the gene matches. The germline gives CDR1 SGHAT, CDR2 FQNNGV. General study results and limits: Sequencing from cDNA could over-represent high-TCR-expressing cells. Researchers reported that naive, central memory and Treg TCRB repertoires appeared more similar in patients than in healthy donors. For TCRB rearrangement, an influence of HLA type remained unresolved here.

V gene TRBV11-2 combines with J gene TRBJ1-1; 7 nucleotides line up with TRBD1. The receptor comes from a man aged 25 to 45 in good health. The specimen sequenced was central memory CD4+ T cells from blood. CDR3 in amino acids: CASSNRQGVDTEAFF. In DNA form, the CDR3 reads TGTGCCAGCAGCAACCGACAGGGAGTTGACACTGAAGCTTTCTTT.